The clone carrying this T cell receptor beta chain was counted at least ten times. Its antigen is still unknown. Germline V gene lookup returns CDR1 SGHAT and CDR2 FQNNGV. Deletions cut 11 bases from V and 0 bases from J, with 10 bases between. The CDR3 spans 12 residues. The source of the sample is a study of T cells in Graves' hyperthyroidism and ophthalmopathy. Notes on the study in general: Ophthalmopathy was model-predicted a median around seven months pre-onset.

The investigators amplified TCR beta CDR3 regions from RNA transcripts. With the HTBI primer set, the TCR CDR3 went through a first round of RT-PCR. TCRdb itself ran the multiplex PCR reads through MiXCR, one entry per CDR3 protein. The table shows around 290,000 distinct CDR3 sequences, with more than 15% occurring only once. This sequence joins TRBV11-2 and TRBJ1-2, with D perhaps TRBD1 (5 bases). This clonotype was obtained from a woman aged 55-70 years with Graves' ophthalmopathy. The sample comprised blood. The CDR3 loop reads CAGRTPNYGYTF. As DNA, the CDR3 is TGTGCCGGAAGGACACCTAACTATGGCTACACCTTC.